This entry is about one T cell receptor (beta chain). The antigen remains undetermined. The data were obtained in a study of radiation and T cells in renal cell carcinoma. Looking at the study overall: Nephrectomy followed 15 Gy stereotactic body radiation by 4 weeks.

Overall study results and limits: In blood, top tumor clones expanded by 2 weeks, shrinking by 4.

Assay: immunoSEQ multiplex PCR; the TCRdb copy retains only in-frame clones and omits some. The table includes fewer than 30,000 clones, about 85% detected once. The time point denotes: blood 2 weeks post-SBRT. Treatment: 15 Gy SBRT to primary tumor, nephrectomy 4 weeks later. This specimen consisted of blood, obtained from a patient whose treatment included radiotherapy and nephrectomy. The clonotype comes from a man between 60 and 75 years old with renal cell carcinoma.

CDR3 bases: TGCGCCAGCAGCCAAAAGTTAGGGGGGGCCACTGAAGCTTTCTTT. Encoded protein: CASSQKLGGATEAFF. The chain combines TRBV4-3 with TRBJ1-1, with D perhaps matching TRBD1 (6 bases). Germline V gene lookup returns CDR1 LGHNA and CDR2 YSLEER. Deletions cut 2 bases from V and 4 bases from J, with 14 bases between. The length of the CDR3 is 15 residues.